This T cell receptor (beta chain) was retrieved from a study of T cell changes during pregnancy in multiple sclerosis. Method: immunoSEQ multiplex PCR; TCRdb's copy keeps in-frame clones and lacks some. The sample gives about 63,000 clones, under 95% of which show up once; approximately 3.3% is in the top ten. The CDR3 consists of 16 residues. The V gene end was trimmed by 9 bases and the J gene end by 5 bases; junction bases not matched to a gene: 16. Germline V CDR1 and CDR2: LNHDA, SQIVND (reference sequence). The chain uses TRBV19 and TRBJ2-5; TRBD2 matches 9 bases. This sequence originates from a female donor with multiple sclerosis, enrolled in a pregnancy study. This material consisted of CD8+ T cells from peripheral blood mononuclear cells, taken in the second trimester of pregnancy. This chain's CDR3 is CASKDWAGGLAETQYF. The CDR3 region has the DNA TGTGCCAGCAAAGATTGGGCGGGAGGGCTCGCGGAGACCCAGTACTTC.